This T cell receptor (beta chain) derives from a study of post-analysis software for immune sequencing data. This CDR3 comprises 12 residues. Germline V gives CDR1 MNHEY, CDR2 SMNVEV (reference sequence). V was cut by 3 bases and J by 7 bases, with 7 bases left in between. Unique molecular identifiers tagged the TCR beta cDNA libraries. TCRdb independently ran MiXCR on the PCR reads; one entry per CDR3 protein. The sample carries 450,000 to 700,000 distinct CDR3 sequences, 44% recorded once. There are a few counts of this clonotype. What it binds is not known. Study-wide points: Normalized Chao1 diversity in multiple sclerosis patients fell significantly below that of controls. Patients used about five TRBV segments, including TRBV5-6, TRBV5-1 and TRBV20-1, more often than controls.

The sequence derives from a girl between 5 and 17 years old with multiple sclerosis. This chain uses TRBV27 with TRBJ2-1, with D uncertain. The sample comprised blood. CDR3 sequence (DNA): TGTGCCAGCAGTTTCAACCTTAATGAGCAGTTCTTC. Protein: CASSFNLNEQFF.